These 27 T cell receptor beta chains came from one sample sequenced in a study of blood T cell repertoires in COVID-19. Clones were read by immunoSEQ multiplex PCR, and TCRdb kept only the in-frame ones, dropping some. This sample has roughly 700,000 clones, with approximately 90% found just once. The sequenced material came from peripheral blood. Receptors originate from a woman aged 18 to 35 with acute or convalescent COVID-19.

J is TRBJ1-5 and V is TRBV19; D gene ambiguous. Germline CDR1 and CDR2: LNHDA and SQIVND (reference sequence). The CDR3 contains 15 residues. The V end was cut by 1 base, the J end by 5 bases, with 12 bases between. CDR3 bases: TGTGCCAGTAGTATAGTTGGGAGTTTCGATCAGCCCCAGCATTTT. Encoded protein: CASSIVGSFDQPQHF.

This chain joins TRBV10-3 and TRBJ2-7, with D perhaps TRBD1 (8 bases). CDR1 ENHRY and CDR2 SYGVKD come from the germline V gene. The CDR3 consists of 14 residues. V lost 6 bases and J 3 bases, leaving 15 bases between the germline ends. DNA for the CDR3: TGTGCCATCAGAAGAGCGGGACAGGTCTACGAGCAGTACTTC. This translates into CAIRRAGQVYEQYF.

CDR3 amino acids: CASTLAGASGGASYNEQFF. The CDR3 DNA reads as TGTGCCAGCACCCTAGCGGGGGCTAGCGGGGGGGCTTCCTACAATGAGCAGTTCTTC. V gene TRBV7-2 combines with J gene TRBJ2-1, with 12 bases matching TRBD2. The CDR3 totals 19 residues. CDR1 SGHTA and CDR2 FQGNSA come from the germline V gene. J gave up 1 base and V 7 bases, and 14 bases lay outside the gene matches. Based on the CDR3 plus reference TRBV7-2 and TRBJ2-1, the full variable domain is GAGVSQSPSNKVTEKGKDVELRCDPISGHTALYWYRQSLGQGLEFLIYFQGNSAPDKSGLPSDRFSAERTGGSVSTLTIQRTQQEDSAVYLCASTLAGASGGASYNEQFFGPGTRLTVL.

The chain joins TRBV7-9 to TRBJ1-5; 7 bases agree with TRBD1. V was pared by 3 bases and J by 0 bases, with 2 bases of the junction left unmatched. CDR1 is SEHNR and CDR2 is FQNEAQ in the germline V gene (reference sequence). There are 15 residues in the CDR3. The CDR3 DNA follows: TGTGCCAGCAGCTTGGGACAGCATAGCAATCAGCCCCAGCATTTT. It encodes CASSLGQHSNQPQHF.

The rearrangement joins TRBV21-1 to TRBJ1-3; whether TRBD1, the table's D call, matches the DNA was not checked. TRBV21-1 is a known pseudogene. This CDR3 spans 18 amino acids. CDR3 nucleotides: TGTGCCAGCAGCAAAACCGGGGGACAGTCATCCTCTGGAAACACCATATATTTT. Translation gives CASSKTGGQSSSGNTIYF.

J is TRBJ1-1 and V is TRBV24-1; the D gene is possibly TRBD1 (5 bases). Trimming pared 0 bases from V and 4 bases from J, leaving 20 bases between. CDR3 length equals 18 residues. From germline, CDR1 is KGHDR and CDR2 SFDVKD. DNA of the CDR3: TGTGCCACCAGTGATTTGCGGCCCATCGGGGGTTTAGGCACTGAAGCTTTCTTT. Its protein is CATSDLRPIGGLGTEAFF.

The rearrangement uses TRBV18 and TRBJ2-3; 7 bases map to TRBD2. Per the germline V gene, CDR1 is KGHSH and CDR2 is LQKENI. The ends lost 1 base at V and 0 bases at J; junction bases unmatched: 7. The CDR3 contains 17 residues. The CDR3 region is CASSPQRGSGSTDTQYF. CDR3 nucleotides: TGTGCCAGCTCACCACAACGCGGGAGCGGAAGCACAGATACGCAGTATTTT.

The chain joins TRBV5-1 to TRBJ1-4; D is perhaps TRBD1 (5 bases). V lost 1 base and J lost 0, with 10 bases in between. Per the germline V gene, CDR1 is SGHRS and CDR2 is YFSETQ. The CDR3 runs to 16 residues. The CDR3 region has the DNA TGCGCCAGCAGCTTGAGGGGTAGAGCAACTAATGAAAAACTGTTTTTT. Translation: CASSLRGRATNEKLFF.

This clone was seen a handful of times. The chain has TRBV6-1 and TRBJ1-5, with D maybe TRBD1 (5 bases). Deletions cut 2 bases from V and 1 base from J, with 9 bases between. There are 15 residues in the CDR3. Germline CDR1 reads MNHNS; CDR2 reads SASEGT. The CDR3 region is CASSELAGSNQPQHF. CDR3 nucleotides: TGTGCCAGCAGTGAATTGGCAGGGAGCAATCAGCCCCAGCATTTT.

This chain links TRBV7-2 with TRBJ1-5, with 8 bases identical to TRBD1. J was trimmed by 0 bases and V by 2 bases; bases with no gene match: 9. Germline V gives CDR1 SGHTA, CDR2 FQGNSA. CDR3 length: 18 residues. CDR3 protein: CASSLLGTGRYSNQPQHF. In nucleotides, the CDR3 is TGTGCCAGCAGCTTATTAGGGACAGGAAGATATAGCAATCAGCCCCAGCATTTT.

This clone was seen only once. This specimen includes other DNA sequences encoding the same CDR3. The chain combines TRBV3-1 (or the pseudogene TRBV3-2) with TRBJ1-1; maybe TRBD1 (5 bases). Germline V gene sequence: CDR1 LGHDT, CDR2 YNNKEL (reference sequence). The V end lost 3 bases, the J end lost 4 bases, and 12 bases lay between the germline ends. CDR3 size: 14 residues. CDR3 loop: CASSQGTGGTEAFF. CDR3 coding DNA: TGTGCCAGCAGCCAGGGGACGGGGGGCACTGAAGCTTTCTTT.

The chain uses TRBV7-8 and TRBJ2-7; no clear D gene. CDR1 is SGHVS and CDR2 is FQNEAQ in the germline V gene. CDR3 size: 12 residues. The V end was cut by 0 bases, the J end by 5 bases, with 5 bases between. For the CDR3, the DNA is TGTGCCAGCAGCTTAGCGAGTAACGAGCAGTACTTC. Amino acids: CASSLASNEQYF.

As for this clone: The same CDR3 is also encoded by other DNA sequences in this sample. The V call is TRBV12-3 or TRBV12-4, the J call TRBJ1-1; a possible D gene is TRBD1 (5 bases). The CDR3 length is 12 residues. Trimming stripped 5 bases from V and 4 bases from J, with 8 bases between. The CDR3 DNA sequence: TGTGCCAGCAGTCTGGGGCGCACTGAAGCTTTCTTT. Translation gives CASSLGRTEAFF.

CDR3 sequence (DNA): TGTGCCAGCAGTTTTGGATCAGGCAATGAGCAGTTCTTC. Translated: CASSFGSGNEQFF. The chain couples TRBV5-6 to TRBJ2-1; no clear D gene. V dropped 5 bases and J dropped 6 bases, with 12 bases sitting between them. The CDR3 totals 13 residues. Germline CDR1 and CDR2: SGHDT and YYEEEE. The full variable domain, completed using reference TRBV5-6 and TRBJ2-1, is DAGVTQSPTHLIKTRGQQVTLRCSPKSGHDTVSWYQQALGQGPQFIFQYYEEEERQRGNFPDRFSGHQFPNYSSELNVNALLLGDSALYLCASSFGSGNEQFFGPGTRLTVL.

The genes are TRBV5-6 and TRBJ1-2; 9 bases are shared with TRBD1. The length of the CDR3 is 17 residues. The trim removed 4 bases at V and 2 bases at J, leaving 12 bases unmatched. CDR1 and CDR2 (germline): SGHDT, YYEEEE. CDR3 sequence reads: CASSPKPDRGGNYGYTF. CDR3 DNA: TGTGCCAGCAGCCCTAAACCCGACAGGGGGGGCAACTATGGCTACACCTTC.

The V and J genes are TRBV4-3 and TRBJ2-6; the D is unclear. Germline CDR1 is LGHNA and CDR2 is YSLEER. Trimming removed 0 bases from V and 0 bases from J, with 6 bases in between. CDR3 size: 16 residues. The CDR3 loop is CASSQERSSGANVLTF. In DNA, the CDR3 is TGCGCCAGCAGCCAAGAGAGGAGCTCTGGGGCCAACGTCCTGACTTTC.

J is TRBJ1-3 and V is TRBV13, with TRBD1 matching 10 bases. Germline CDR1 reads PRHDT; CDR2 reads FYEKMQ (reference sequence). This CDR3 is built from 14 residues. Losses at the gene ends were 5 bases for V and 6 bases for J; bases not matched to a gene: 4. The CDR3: CASSPGTGENTIYF. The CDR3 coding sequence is TGTGCCAGCAGCCCCGGGACAGGGGAAAACACCATATATTTT.

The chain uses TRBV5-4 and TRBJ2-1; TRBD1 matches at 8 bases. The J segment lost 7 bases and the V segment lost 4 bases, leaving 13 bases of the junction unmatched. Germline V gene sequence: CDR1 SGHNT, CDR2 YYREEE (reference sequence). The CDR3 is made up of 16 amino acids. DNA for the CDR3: TGTGCCAGCAGCCAGACGGGGCAGGGGGCGAAGAATGAGCAGTTCTTC. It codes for CASSQTGQGAKNEQFF. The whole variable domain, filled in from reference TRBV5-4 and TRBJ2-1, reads ETGVTQSPTHLIKTRGQQVTLRCSSQSGHNTVSWYQQALGQGPQFIFQYYREEENGRGNFPPRFSGLQFPNYSSELNVNALELDDSALYLCASSQTGQGAKNEQFFGPGTRLTVL.

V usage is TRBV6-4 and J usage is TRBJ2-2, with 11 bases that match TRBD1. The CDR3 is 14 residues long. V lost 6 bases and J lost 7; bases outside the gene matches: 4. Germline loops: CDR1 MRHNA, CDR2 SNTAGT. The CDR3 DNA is TGTGCCAGCAGGGACAGGGGGCGCGGCGGGGAGCTGTTTTTT. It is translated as CASRDRGRGGELFF.

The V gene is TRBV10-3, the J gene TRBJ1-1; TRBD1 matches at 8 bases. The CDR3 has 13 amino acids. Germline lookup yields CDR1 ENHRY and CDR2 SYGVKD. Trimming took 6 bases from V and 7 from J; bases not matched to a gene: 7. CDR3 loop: CAIRIDRGDEAFF. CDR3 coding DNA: TGTGCCATCAGAATAGACAGGGGAGATGAAGCTTTCTTT.

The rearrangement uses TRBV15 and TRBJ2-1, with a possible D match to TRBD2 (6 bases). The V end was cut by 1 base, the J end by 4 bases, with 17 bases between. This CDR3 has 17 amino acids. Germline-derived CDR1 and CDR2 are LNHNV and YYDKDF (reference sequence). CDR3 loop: CATSRGSLGGVYNEQFF. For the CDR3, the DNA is TGTGCCACCAGCAGAGGAAGTTTGGGGGGTGTATACAATGAGCAGTTCTTC.

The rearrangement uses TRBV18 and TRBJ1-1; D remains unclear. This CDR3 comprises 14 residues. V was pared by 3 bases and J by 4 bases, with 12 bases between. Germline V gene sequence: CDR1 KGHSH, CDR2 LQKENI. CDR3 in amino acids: CASSPPVTGTEAFF. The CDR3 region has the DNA TGTGCCAGCTCACCCCCCGTGACGGGCACTGAAGCTTTCTTT.

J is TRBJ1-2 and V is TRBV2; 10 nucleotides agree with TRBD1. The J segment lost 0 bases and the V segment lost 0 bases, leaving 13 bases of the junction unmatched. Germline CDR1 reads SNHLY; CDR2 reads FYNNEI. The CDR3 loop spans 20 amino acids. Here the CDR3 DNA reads TGTGCCAGCAGTGAAGCCTCTTCGTCCCGGGACAGGGGACCTAACTATGGCTACACCTTC. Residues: CASSEASSSRDRGPNYGYTF.

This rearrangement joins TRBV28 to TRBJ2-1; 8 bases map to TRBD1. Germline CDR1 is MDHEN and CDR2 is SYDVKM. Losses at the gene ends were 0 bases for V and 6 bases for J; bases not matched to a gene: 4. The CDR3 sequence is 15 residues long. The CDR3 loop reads CASSLWADRANEQFF. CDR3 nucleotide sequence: TGTGCCAGCAGTTTATGGGCGGACAGGGCCAATGAGCAGTTCTTC.

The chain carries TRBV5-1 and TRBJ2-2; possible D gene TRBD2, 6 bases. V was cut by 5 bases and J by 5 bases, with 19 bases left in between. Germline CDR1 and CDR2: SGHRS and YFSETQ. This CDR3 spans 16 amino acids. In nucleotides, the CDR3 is TGCGCCAGCAGAGTCCCGGGGCCGGCGGGAACCGGGGAGCTGTTTTTT. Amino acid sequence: CASRVPGPAGTGELFF. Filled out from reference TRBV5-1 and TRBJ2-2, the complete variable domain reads KAGVTQTPRYLIKTRGQQVTLSCSPISGHRSVSWYQQTPGQGLQFLFEYFSETQRNKGNFPGRFSGRQFSNSRSEMNVSTLELGDSALYLCASRVPGPAGTGELFFGEGSRLTVL.

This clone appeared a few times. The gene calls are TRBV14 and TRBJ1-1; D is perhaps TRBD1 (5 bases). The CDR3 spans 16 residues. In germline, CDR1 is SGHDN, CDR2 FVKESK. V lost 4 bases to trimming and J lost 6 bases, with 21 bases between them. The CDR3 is CASSLIQITSGAEAFF. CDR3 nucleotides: TGTGCCAGCAGCCTTATTCAAATAACGTCGGGGGCTGAAGCTTTCTTT. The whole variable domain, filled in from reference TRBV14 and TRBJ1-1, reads EAGVTQFPSHSVIEKGQTVTLRCDPISGHDNLYWYRRVMGKEIKFLLHFVKESKQDESGMPNNRFLAERTGGTYSTLKVQPAELEDSGVYFCASSLIQITSGAEAFFGQGTRLTVV.

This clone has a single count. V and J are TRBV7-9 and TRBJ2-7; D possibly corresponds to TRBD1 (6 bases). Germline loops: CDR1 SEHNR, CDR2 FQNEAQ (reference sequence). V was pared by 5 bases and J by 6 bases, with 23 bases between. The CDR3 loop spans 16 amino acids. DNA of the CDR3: TGTGCCAGCAGCACTTCCCAACAGGGTGTTTGGTTCGAGCAGTACTTC. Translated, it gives CASSTSQQGVWFEQYF.